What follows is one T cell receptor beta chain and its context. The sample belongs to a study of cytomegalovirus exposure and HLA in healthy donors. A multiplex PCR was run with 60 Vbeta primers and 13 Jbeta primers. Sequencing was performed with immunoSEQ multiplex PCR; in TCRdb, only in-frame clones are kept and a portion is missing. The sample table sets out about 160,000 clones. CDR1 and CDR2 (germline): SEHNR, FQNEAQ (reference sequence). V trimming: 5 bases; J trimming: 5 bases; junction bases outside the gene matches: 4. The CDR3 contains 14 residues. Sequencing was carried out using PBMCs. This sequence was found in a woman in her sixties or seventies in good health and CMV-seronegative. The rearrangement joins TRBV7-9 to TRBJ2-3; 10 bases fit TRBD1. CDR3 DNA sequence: TGTGCCAGCAGCGTGGGACAGGGGTTAGATACGCAGTATTTT. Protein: CASSVGQGLDTQYF. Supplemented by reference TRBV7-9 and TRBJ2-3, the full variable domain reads DTGVSQNPRHKITKRGQNVTFRCDPISEHNRLYWYRQTLGQGPEFLTYFQNEAQLEKSRLLSDRFSAERPKGSFSTLEIQRTEQGDSAMYLCASSVGQGLDTQYFGPGTRLTVL.